The entry below gives a single T cell receptor beta chain sequence along with its context. Its cognate antigen is unknown. Method: immunoSEQ multiplex PCR; TCRdb's copy keeps in-frame clones and lacks some. The sample records around 90,000 clones, under 95% being singletons. The sample is drawn from a study of graft-versus-host responses after intestinal transplantation. Study-level information: Transplants were multivisceral, liver-intestinal, or isolated intestinal.

Germline V CDR1 and CDR2: SGHNT, YYREEE (reference sequence). The junction had 10 bases not matched to a gene; V was cut back by 2 bases and J by 9 bases. The CDR3 is 15 amino acids. General observations from the study: Early after transplant, HvG clones declined as circulating GvH clones peaked.

The chain employs TRBV5-4 and TRBJ2-1; 8 bases agree with TRBD2. The sequences come from unstimulated CD8+ T cells sorted from spleen or lymph node cells, collected before transplant. The sequence was obtained from a human donor who was the organ donor for an intestinal transplant. CDR3 nucleotide sequence: TGTGCCAGCAGCTTTGATAACGGGGGGGCTCCTGAGCAGTTCTTC. Translation: CASSFDNGGAPEQFF.